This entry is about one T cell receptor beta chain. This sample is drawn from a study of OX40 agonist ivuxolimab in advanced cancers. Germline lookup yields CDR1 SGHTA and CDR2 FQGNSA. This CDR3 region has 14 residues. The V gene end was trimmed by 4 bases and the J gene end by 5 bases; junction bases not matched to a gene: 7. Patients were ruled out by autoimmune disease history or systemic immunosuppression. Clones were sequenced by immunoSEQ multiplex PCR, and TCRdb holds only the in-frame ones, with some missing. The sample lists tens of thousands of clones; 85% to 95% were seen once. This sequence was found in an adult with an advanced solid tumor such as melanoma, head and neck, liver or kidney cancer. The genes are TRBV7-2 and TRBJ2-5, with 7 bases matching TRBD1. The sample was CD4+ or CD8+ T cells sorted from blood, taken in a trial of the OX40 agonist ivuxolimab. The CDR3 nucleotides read TGTGCCAGCAGCTCTGCGACAGGGCTGGAGACCCAGTACTTC. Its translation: CASSSATGLETQYF.